The 5 T cell receptor beta chains below were found in one sample sequenced in a study of molecular identifiers for immune sequencing clone quantification. TCRdb re-analysed the PCR reads in MiXCR, keeping a single row per CDR3 protein. The profile covers 300,000 to 350,000 distinct CDR3 sequences, with 20% to 25% appearing a single time and under 0.95% taken by the ten largest. The sequencing input was naive CD8+ T cells from blood, with Jurkat cell RNA spiked in. The subset denotes: FACS-sorted CD8+CD4-CCR7+CD45RA+ naive T cells. These TCRs come from a human donor in good health. Some libraries in this study had Jurkat cell RNA spiked in.

J is TRBJ2-3 and V is TRBV15, with unresolved D. The CDR3 has 14 residues. Germline CDR1 LNHNV, CDR2 YYDKDF (reference sequence). Between the trimmed V and J ends, which lost 0 bases and 5 bases, there was a span of 9 bases. CDR3 bases: TGTGCCACCAGCAGAGATCGTGGCCAAGATACGCAGTATTTT. Translating it yields CATSRDRGQDTQYF.

This clonotype occurred many times. The chain employs TRBV7-9 and TRBJ2-7; the match to TRBD1 covers 7 bases. The CDR3 has 14 residues. Germline V gives CDR1 SEHNR, CDR2 FQNEAQ (reference sequence). The trim removed 1 base at V and 3 bases at J, leaving 3 bases unmatched. The CDR3 nucleotides are TGTGCCAGCAGCTTAGAGGGACAGAGCTACGAGCAGTACTTC. It is translated as CASSLEGQSYEQYF.

This clonotype was recorded at least ten times. The CDR3 nucleotides are TGTGCCAGCAGTGAAGGACTTGCTGAGCAGTTCTTC. Translation: CASSEGLAEQFF. The V gene is TRBV2, the J gene TRBJ2-1; no reliable D call. V lost 1 base and J 9 bases, leaving 7 bases between the germline ends. CDR3 length equals 12 residues. CDR1 SNHLY and CDR2 FYNNEI come from the germline V gene.

This clonotype was counted between two and nine times. The rearrangement uses TRBV5-1 and TRBJ2-2; TRBD2 is a possible D gene (5 bases). Deletions cut 0 bases from V and 7 bases from J, with 13 bases between. This CDR3 comprises 15 residues. Germline assignment: CDR1 SGHRS and CDR2 YFSETQ. CDR3: CASSLDARDGGELFF. In nucleotides, the CDR3 is TGCGCCAGCAGCTTGGACGCGAGGGATGGCGGGGAGCTGTTTTTT. Complete variable domain (other parts from reference TRBV5-1 and TRBJ2-2): KAGVTQTPRYLIKTRGQQVTLSCSPISGHRSVSWYQQTPGQGLQFLFEYFSETQRNKGNFPGRFSGRQFSNSRSEMNVSTLELGDSALYLCASSLDARDGGELFFGEGSRLTVL.

This clonotype was picked up a small number of times. CDR3 sequence reads: CASSFFNQPQHF. The CDR3 coding sequence is TGTGCCAGCAGTTTTTTCAATCAGCCCCAGCATTTT. The chain uses TRBV28 and TRBJ1-5; no reliable D call. The CDR3 runs 12 residues. Trimming removed 3 bases from V and 3 bases from J, with 3 bases in between. CDR1 MDHEN and CDR2 SYDVKM come from the germline V gene.